These 6 T cell receptor beta chains were sequenced from one sample in a study of T cells in Graves' hyperthyroidism and ophthalmopathy. Template material for amplifying TCR beta CDR3 regions consisted of RNA transcripts. During a first-round RT-PCR of the TCR CDR3, the HTBI primer set was used. TCRdb fed the multiplex PCR reads into MiXCR, producing one record per CDR3 protein. This table has roughly 800,000 distinct CDR3 sequences, over 35% appearing once. Sequenced: blood. Receptor source: a man aged 18 to 30 with Graves' hyperthyroidism.

Remarks on this clonotype: The junction and the germline gene differ at one end; a read error may be behind it. This sequence joins TRBV10-3 and TRBJ1-5; no clear D gene. Germline CDR1 ENHRY, CDR2 SYGVKD. This CDR3 is 16 amino acids long. CDR3: CASSYSDINSNQPQHF. DNA of the CDR3: TGTGCCAGCAGTTACTCCGACATTAATAGCAATCAGCCCCAGCATTTT.

This clonotype showed up just a few times. The chain recombines TRBV9 with TRBJ2-2; 11 bases agree with TRBD2. Germline V gene sequence: CDR1 SGDLS, CDR2 YYNGEE. V lost 3 bases and J lost 0; bases outside the gene matches: 4. This CDR3 contains 17 residues. CDR3 residues: CASSATSGRANTGELFF. Written as DNA, the CDR3 is TGTGCCAGCAGCGCCACTAGCGGGAGAGCGAACACCGGGGAGCTGTTTTTT.

This clonotype appeared a few times. The V call is TRBV12-5, the J call TRBJ2-5; 7 bases match TRBD1. The CDR3 runs 13 residues. Germline loops: CDR1 LGHNT, CDR2 FRNRAP. The junction had 3 bases not matched to a gene; V was cut back by 5 bases and J by 3 bases. Here the CDR3 reads CASGPGTEETQYF. The CDR3 region has the DNA TGTGCTAGTGGTCCCGGGACAGAAGAGACCCAGTACTTC.

On this clonotype: A much larger clone is a single base away; this may be a read error. The chain has TRBV25-1 and TRBJ2-7; D remains ambiguous. The CDR3 sequence is 12 residues long. Trimming shortened V by 10 bases and J by 4 bases, and 14 bases separated the two germline ends. Germline V gene sequence: CDR1 MGHDK, CDR2 SYGVNS. The CDR3 DNA reads as TGTGCCACTACAAGGCTGCTTTACGAGCAGTACTTC. Protein product: CATTRLLYEQYF.

This clonotype was detected once. The chain links TRBV20-1 to TRBJ2-2; 10 bases agree with TRBD2. The CDR3 is 16 residues long. With V trimmed by 0 bases and J by 3 bases, 4 bases remained unmatched. Germline CDR1 DFQATT, CDR2 SNEGSKA (reference sequence). CDR3 sequence reads: CSARDATSGDTGELFF. The CDR3 DNA is TGCAGTGCTAGAGATGCAACTAGCGGGGACACCGGGGAGCTGTTTTTT.

This clonotype came up many times. The chain links TRBV19 to TRBJ2-7; tentative D call: TRBD2 (5 bases). V was shortened by 6 bases and J by 5 bases, with 11 bases between the two germline ends. CDR1 LNHDA and CDR2 SQIVND come from the germline V gene (reference sequence). The CDR3 contains 12 residues. CDR3 loop: CASRSSLDEQYF. In nucleotides, the CDR3 is TGTGCCAGTAGATCTTCACTAGACGAGCAGTACTTC.